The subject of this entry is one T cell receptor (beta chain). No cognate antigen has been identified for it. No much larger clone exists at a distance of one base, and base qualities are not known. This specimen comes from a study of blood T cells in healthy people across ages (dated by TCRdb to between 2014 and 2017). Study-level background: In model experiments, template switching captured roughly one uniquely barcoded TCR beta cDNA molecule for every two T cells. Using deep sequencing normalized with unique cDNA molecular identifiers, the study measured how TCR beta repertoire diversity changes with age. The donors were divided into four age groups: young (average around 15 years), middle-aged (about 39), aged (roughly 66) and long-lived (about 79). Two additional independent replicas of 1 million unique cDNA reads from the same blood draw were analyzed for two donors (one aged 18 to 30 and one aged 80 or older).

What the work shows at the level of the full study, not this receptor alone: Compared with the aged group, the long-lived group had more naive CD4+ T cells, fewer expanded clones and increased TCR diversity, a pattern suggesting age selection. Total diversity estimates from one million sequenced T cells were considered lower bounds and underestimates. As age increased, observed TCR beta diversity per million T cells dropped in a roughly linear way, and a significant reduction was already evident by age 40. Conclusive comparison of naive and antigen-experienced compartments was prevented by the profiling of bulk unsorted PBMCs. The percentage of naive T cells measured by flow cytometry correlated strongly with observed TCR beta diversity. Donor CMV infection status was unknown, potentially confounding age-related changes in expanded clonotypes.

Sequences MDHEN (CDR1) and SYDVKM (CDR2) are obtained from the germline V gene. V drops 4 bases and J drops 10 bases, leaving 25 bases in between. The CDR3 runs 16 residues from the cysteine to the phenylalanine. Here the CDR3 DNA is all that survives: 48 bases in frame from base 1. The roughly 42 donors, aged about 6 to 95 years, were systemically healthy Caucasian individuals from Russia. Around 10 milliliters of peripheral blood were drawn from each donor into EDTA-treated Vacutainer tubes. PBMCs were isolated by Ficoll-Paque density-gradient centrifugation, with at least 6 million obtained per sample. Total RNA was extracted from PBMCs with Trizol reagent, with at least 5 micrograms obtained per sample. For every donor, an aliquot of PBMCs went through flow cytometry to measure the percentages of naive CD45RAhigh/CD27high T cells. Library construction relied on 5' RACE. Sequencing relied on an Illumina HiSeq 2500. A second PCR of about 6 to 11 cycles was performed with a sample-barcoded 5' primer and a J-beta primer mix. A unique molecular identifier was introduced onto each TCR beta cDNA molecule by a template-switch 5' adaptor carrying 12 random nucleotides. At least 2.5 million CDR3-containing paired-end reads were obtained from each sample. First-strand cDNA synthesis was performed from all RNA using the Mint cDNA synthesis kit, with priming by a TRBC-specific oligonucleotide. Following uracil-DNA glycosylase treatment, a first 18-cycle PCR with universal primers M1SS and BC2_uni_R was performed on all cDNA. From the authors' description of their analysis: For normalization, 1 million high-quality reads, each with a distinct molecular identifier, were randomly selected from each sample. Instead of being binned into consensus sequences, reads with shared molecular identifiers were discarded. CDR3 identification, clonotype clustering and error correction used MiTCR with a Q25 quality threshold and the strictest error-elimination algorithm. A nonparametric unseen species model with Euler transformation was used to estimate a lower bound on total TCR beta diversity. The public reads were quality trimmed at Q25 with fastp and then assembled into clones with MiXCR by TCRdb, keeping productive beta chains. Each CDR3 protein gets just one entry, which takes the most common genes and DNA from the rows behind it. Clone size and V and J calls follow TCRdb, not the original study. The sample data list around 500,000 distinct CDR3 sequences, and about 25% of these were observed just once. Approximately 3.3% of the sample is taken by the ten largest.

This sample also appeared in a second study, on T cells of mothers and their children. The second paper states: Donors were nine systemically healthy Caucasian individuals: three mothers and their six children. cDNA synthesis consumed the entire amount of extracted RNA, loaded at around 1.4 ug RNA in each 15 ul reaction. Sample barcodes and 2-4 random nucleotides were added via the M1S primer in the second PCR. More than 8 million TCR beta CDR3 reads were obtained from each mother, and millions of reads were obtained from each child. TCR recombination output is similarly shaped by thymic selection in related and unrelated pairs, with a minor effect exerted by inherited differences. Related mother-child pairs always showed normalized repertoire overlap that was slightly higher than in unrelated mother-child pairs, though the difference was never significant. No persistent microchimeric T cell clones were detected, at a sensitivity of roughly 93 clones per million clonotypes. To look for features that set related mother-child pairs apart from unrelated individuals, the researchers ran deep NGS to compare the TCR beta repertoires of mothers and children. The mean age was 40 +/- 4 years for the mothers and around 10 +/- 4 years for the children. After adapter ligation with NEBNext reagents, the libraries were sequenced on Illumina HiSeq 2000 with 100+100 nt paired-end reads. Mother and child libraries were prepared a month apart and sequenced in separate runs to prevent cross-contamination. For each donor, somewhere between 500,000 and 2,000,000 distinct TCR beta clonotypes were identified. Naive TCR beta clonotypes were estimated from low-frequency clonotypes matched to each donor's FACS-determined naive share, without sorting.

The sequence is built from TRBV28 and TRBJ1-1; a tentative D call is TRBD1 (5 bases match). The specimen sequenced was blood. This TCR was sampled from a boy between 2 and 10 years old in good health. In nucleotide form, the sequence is TGTGCCAGCAGTTCACCCGGGGACCCGGGGACGCTAAGAGCTTTCTTT. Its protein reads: CASSSPGDPGTLRAFF.